Shown below are 10 T cell receptor beta chains from a single sample sequenced in a study of blood T cell repertoires in COVID-19. The assay was immunoSEQ multiplex PCR, and TCRdb's table has in-frame clones only and misses some. The sample gives 90,000 to 95,000 clones, 88% of which show up once; roughly 5% is in the top ten. The sequenced sample was peripheral blood. Source of these receptors: a woman aged 80 or over with active COVID-19.

The chain uses TRBV25-1 and TRBJ1-2, with D tentatively TRBD1 (6 bases). V was clipped by 2 bases and J by 5 bases, with 12 bases between them. Germline loops: CDR1 MGHDK, CDR2 SYGVNS. The CDR3 loop spans 14 amino acids. CDR3 in amino acids: CASSERGGRYGYTF. CDR3 in DNA: TGTGCCAGCAGTGAAAGGGGGGGCCGGTATGGCTACACCTTC.

The chain employs TRBV12-3 or TRBV12-4 and TRBJ2-2; maybe TRBD1 (6 bases). CDR3 length: 13 amino acids. V shed 4 bases and J shed 5 bases, with 8 bases lying between them. This chain's CDR3 is CASSYRETGELFF. The CDR3 region has the DNA TGTGCCAGCAGTTACAGGGAAACCGGGGAGCTGTTTTTT.

V is TRBV16 and J is TRBJ1-2, with 7 bases matching TRBD1. Losses at the gene ends were 1 base for V and 6 bases for J; bases not matched to a gene: 5. CDR3 length equals 14 residues. Germline V gene lookup returns CDR1 KGHSY and CDR2 FQNENV. The CDR3 DNA is TGTGCCAGCAGCCAATTGGAGGGGGCTGATGGCTACACCTTC. This sequence encodes CASSQLEGADGYTF.

This clone was found once. The V and J genes are TRBV5-6 and TRBJ1-5, with D unresolved. V was trimmed by 4 bases and J by 4 bases, leaving 6 bases between them. This CDR3 has 12 amino acids. The germline V gene encodes CDR1 SGHDT and CDR2 YYEEEE. The CDR3 sequence is CASSPGNQPQHF. In DNA, the CDR3 is TGTGCCAGCAGCCCCGGTAATCAGCCCCAGCATTTT.

The V call is TRBV5-1, the J call TRBJ2-3; 9 bases are shared with TRBD2. Germline loops: CDR1 SGHRS, CDR2 YFSETQ. V trimming: 7 bases; J trimming: 5 bases; junction bases outside the gene matches: 8. CDR3 length: 14 amino acids. CDR3 sequence: CASVSGSGGDTQYF. The CDR3 DNA follows: TGCGCCAGCGTTAGCGGGAGCGGCGGAGATACGCAGTATTTT.

This chain connects TRBV7-7 to TRBJ2-7, with 8 bases fitting TRBD2. From germline, CDR1 is SSHAT and CDR2 FNYEAQ (reference sequence). The CDR3 sequence is 13 residues long. J gave up 3 bases and V 2 bases, and 0 bases lay outside the gene matches. The CDR3 region has the DNA TGTGCCAGCAGCTTACTAGCGGGCTACGAGCAGTACTTC. Amino acid sequence: CASSLLAGYEQYF.

The chain recombines TRBV7-9 with TRBJ2-1, with 13 bases fitting TRBD2. The CDR3 sequence is 15 residues long. Germline loops: CDR1 SEHNR, CDR2 FQNEAQ (reference sequence). Trimming took 4 bases from V and 10 from J; bases not matched to a gene: 7. The DNA for the CDR3 is TGTGCCAGCAGCTCAGGACTAGCGGGAGAGGGGGAGCAGTTCTTC. As protein: CASSSGLAGEGEQFF.

This clone was observed a handful of times. This sequence joins TRBV27 and TRBJ1-3, with D possibly TRBD1 on 6 matching bases. The CDR3 consists of 15 residues. Germline V gene sequence: CDR1 MNHEY, CDR2 SMNVEV (reference sequence). Trimming stripped 4 bases from V and 4 bases from J, with 14 bases between. This CDR3 reads CASSSLQGWGNTIYF. Here the CDR3 DNA reads TGTGCCAGCAGTTCTTTACAGGGATGGGGAAACACCATATATTTT.

The chain couples TRBV7-9 to TRBJ2-2, with D uncertain. The V end was cut by 7 bases, the J end by 6 bases, with 18 bases between. CDR1 and CDR2 from the germline V gene are SEHNR and FQNEAQ (reference sequence). The CDR3 spans 15 residues. CDR3 sequence (DNA): TGTGCCAGCACCACTTTACCGGTTGGGCCCGGGGAGCTGTTTTTT. Amino acids: CASTTLPVGPGELFF.

The chain has TRBV4-1 and TRBJ2-2, with unresolved D. CDR3 length: 15 amino acids. The V gene's germline CDR1 is MGHRA and CDR2 YSYEKL. Trimming took off 3 bases at V and 6 bases at J, with 14 bases between the two ends. The CDR3 spells CASSQSSAWAGELFF. DNA for the CDR3: TGCGCCAGCAGCCAGAGCAGCGCCTGGGCCGGGGAGCTGTTTTTT.